This TCR beta chain was identified in a study of blood T cells in healthy people across ages. Broader study findings: It was held that diversity estimates obtained from one million T cells represented underestimates.

There are a few counts of this clonotype. Its antigen is currently unknown. A second PCR, run for about 6 to 12 cycles, used a sample-barcoded 5' primer plus a J-beta primer mix. Sequencing of every sample gave 3 million or more CDR3-containing paired-end reads. TCRdb reprocessed the 5' RACE reads with MiXCR, giving one entry per CDR3 protein. Here the sample spans roughly 1.7 million distinct CDR3 sequences, 30% to 35% being singletons. Trimming left V 5 bases short and J 8 bases short, with 13 bases between. Germline CDR1 reads DFQATT; CDR2 reads SNEGSKA (reference sequence). This CDR3 spans 12 amino acids.

Sequencing was performed on blood. This clonotype originated in a woman aged 25 to 39 in good health. This rearrangement joins TRBV20-1 to TRBJ2-1, with TRBD2 as a possible D gene (6 bases). CDR3 DNA: TGCAGTGCTTCTTCTAGCGAATATGAGCAGTTCTTC. This sequence encodes CSASSSEYEQFF.